The present T cell receptor beta chain was sequenced within a study of blood T cell repertoires in COVID-19. Study summary: Acute-phase and convalescent COVID-19 samples originated in the United States, Italy and Spain.

All enrollees were about 18 to 95 years old and from roughly 26 US areas. The CDR3 sequence is 16 residues long. Trimming cost V 4 bases and J 4 bases; bases outside gene matches: 7. Germline CDR1 SGHRS, CDR2 YFSETQ. Repertoires were generated with immunoSEQ multiplex PCR, while TCRdb's copy carries only in-frame clones and drops some. This sample carries 300,000 to 450,000 clones, around 87% of them seen once, and the ten largest clones take 1.9%. The TCR was taken from a man aged 40-49 years in a cohort exposed to, infected with or recovered from COVID-19 (not recorded which). The sequenced sample was PBMCs or T cells enriched from blood (not recorded which). V and J are TRBV5-1 and TRBJ1-4, with 10 bases matching TRBD1. CDR3 in amino acids: CASSDPGQGFNEKLFF. As DNA, the CDR3 is TGCGCCAGCAGCGACCCGGGACAGGGGTTTAATGAAAAACTGTTTTTT.